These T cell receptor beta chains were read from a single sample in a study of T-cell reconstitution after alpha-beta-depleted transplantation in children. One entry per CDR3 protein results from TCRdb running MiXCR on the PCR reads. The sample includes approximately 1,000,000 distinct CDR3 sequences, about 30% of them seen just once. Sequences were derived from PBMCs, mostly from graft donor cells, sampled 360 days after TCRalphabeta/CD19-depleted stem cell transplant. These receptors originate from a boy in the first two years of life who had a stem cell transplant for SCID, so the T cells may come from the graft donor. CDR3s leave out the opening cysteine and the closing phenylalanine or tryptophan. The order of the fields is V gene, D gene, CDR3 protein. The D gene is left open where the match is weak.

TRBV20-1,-,SARLLQGGIIPNEQF
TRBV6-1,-,ASSPTVPQETQY
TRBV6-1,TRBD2,ASSPWRGGKETQY
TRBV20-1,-,SASPDSTFT
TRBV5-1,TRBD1,ASSLGMWQGVENIQY
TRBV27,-,ASSDQIGIQY
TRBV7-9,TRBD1,ASSLTGAGYT
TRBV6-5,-,ASSYEGEGTQY
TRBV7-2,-,ASSFPPYTDTQY
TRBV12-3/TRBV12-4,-,ASSLANEAF
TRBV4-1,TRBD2,ASSRGGLAGGSYNEQF
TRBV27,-,ASSPQTGHPSYEQY